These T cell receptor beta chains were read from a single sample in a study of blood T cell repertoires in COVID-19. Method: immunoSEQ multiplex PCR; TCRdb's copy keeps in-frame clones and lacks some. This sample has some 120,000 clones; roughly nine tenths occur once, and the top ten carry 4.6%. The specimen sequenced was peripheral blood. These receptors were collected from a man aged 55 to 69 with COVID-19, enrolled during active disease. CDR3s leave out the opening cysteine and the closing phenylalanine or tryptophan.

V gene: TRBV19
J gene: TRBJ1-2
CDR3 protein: ASSSTGVLFYGYT

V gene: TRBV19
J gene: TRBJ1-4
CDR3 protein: ASRDRDYNNEKLF

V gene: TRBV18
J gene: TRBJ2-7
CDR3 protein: ASSPSLGGGLYEQY

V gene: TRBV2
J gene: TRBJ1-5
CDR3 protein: ASRMRVRGNQPQH

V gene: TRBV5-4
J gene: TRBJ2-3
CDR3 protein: ASSRGVAGVTDTQY

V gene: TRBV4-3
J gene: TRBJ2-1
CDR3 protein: ASSHGVYEQF

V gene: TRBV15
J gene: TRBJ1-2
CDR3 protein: ATSRAGTSSGYT

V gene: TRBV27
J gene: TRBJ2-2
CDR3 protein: ASSSRGPGTTGELF

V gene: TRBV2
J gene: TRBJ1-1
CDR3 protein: ASRSDTYTEAF

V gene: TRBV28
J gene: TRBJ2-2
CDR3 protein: ASTSRGSGELF

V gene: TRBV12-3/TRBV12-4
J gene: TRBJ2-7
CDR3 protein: ASSPTAYEQY

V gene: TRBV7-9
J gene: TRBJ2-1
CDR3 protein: ASSPGQVGDEQF

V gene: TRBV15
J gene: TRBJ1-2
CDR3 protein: ATSRAPRTGPSVGYT

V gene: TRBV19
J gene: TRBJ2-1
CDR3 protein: ASGPSRERQF

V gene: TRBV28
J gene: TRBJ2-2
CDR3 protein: ASSGGGANTGELF

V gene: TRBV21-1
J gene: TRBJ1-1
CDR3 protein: ASSKVDREGTEAF

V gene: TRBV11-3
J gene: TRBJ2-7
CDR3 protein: ASSLDRGRGYEQY

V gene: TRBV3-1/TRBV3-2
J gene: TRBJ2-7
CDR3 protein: ASRPRVISYEQY

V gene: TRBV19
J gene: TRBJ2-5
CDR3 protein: ASSLGETPGETQY

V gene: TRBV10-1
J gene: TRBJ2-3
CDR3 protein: ASSGGLPTDTQY

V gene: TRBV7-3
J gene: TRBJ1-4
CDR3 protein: ASSLTGSEGEKLF

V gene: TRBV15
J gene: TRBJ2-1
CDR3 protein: ATSRERGGLAGVGYNEQF

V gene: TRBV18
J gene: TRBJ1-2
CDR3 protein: ASSPPRQWSGYT

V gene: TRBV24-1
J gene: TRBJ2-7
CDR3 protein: ATSDPGQGSGEQY

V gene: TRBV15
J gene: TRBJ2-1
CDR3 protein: ATSRVATMQF

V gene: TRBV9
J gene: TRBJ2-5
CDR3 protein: ASSEREETQY

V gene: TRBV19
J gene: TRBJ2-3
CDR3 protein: ASTPSGRWVSTDTQY